The entry below describes one TCR beta chain. Antigen: not known. This specimen belongs to a study of blood T cells in healthy people across ages. A sample-barcoded 5' primer and a J-beta primer mix were used in a second PCR of roughly 7 to 12 cycles. TCRdb itself ran the 5' RACE reads through MiXCR, one entry per CDR3 protein. The data show about 1,400,000 distinct CDR3 sequences, roughly 45% seen once. Study-wide points: Unsorted PBMCs prevented conclusive naive versus antigen-experienced comparison. The study lacked donor CMV status, which possibly confounded expanded clonotype changes.

The V gene's germline CDR1 is LGHDT and CDR2 YNNKEL (reference sequence). V lost 3 bases to trimming and J lost 8 bases; unmatched junction nucleotides: 7. This CDR3 comprises 15 residues. The specimen was blood. The sequence came from a woman between 18 and 29 years old in good health. The J gene is TRBJ1-4, the V gene TRBV3-1, with 9 bases that match TRBD1. The CDR3: CASSQTGTGSEKLFF. CDR3 nucleotide sequence: TGTGCCAGCAGCCAGACCGGGACAGGGTCGGAAAAACTGTTTTTT.